This T cell receptor beta chain was sequenced for a study of T cell responses to AZD1222 COVID-19 vaccine. Concerning this clone itself: Its antigen is unknown.

The study's findings and limits: The breadth and depth of Spike-specific TCRs increased once two AZD1222 doses had been given. Among the donors, most were white British and more were female, and clonal diversity was possibly underestimated. The peak T cell response came first, and repertoires were sampled only after it. At baseline, seropositivity was found in only six or seven AZD1222 recipients.

There are 17 residues in the CDR3. The V and J ends lost 1 base and 2 bases, in that order; junction bases with no gene match: 4. Germline CDR1 MGHDK, CDR2 SYGVNS. Profiling relied on immunoSEQ multiplex PCR, and the TCRdb table lists in-frame clones only, not all of them. The sample has 150,000 or so clones, around 90% seen once. The sample here was peripheral blood, taken 28 days after the second AZD1222 dose. This chain connects TRBV25-1 to TRBJ2-2; 10 positions match TRBD2. This receptor was identified in an adult who received the AZD1222 COVID-19 vaccine. The CDR3 sequence is CASSEFGLAENTGELFF. The CDR3 DNA reads TGTGCCAGCAGTGAATTCGGACTAGCGGAAAACACCGGGGAGCTGTTTTTT.